The 25 T cell receptor beta chains given below trace back to one sample, sequenced in a study of blood T cell repertoires in COVID-19. TCRdb's copy holds only in-frame clones and misses some; the assay was immunoSEQ multiplex PCR. This sample has 98,000 or so clones, with more than 85% found just once. Input material: peripheral blood. These receptors were collected from a human donor in a cohort sampled during active COVID-19.

The chain joins TRBV13 to TRBJ2-1; 9 bases are shared with TRBD2. Trimming cost V 0 bases and J 0 bases; bases outside gene matches: 12. There are 20 residues in the CDR3. Germline V gene sequence: CDR1 PRHDT, CDR2 FYEKMQ (reference sequence). CDR3 DNA: TGTGCCAGCAGCTTAGGCCTAGGAGGAGGGCGGGGGGGCTCCTACAATGAGCAGTTCTTC. Its translation: CASSLGLGGGRGGSYNEQFF.

The table lists this clone with a count of one. V usage is TRBV7-2 and J usage is TRBJ2-2; 7 positions agree with TRBD2. This CDR3 is built from 15 residues. Germline values: CDR1 SGHTA, CDR2 FQGNSA. Losses at the gene ends were 6 bases for V and 5 bases for J; bases not matched to a gene: 9. CDR3 amino acids: CASRLERGGTGELFF. The CDR3 coding sequence is TGTGCCAGCAGGCTGGAGCGGGGCGGTACCGGGGAGCTGTTTTTT.

This CDR3 is CASTWGGSPEAFF. CDR3 nucleotide sequence: TGTGCCAGCACCTGGGGGGGTAGCCCTGAAGCTTTCTTT. The V gene is TRBV13, the J gene TRBJ1-1; D might be TRBD1 (5 bases). The germline V and J ends were trimmed by 7 bases and 6 bases, with 15 bases remaining between them. CDR3 length: 13 amino acids. Germline-derived CDR1 and CDR2 are PRHDT and FYEKMQ (reference sequence).

The chain is built from TRBV15 and TRBJ2-1; D unclear. This CDR3 is 15 amino acids long. V was trimmed by 4 bases and J by 2 bases, leaving 12 bases between them. Germline CDR1 and CDR2: LNHNV and YYDKDF (reference sequence). The chain's CDR3 is CATSTFAVPYNEQFF. The DNA for the CDR3 is TGTGCCACCAGCACATTTGCGGTTCCCTACAATGAGCAGTTCTTC.

This clone appeared a single time. This rearrangement joins TRBV4-2 to TRBJ2-4, with TRBD2 as a possible D gene (6 bases). The CDR3 is made up of 16 amino acids. Germline V gene sequence: CDR1 LGHNA, CDR2 YNFKEQ. Trimming stripped 1 base from V and 0 bases from J, with 10 bases between. CDR3 amino acids: CASSQAMGLAKNIQYF. Here the CDR3 DNA reads TGTGCCAGCAGCCAAGCAATGGGACTAGCCAAAAACATTCAGTACTTC.

The CDR3 region is CASSLKGLLFPYEQYF. CDR3 DNA: TGTGCCAGCAGCTTAAAGGGACTCCTGTTTCCCTACGAGCAGTACTTC. The chain has TRBV5-4 and TRBJ2-7; TRBD2 might be the D (6 bases). V lost 2 bases and J 2 bases, leaving 17 bases between the germline ends. This CDR3 is built from 16 residues. CDR1 is SGHNT, CDR2 YYREEE, per germline (reference sequence).

This chain connects TRBV2 to TRBJ2-5; the D is unclear. Germline assignment: CDR1 SNHLY and CDR2 FYNNEI. Trimming took 5 bases from V and 2 from J, leaving 3 bases between them. The CDR3 has 11 residues. The CDR3 region is CASSSQETQYF. In DNA, the CDR3 is TGTGCCAGCAGTTCACAAGAGACCCAGTACTTC.

The genes are TRBV30 and TRBJ2-3, with D possibly being TRBD2 (5 bases). The germline CDR1 and CDR2 sequences are GTSNPN and SVGIG (reference sequence). Trimming removed 2 bases at V and 2 bases at J, with 8 bases between. CDR3 length: 13 amino acids. CDR3 amino acids: CAWSRGFTDTQYF. In nucleotides, the CDR3 is TGTGCCTGGAGTCGGGGATTCACAGATACGCAGTATTTT.

This chain uses TRBV4-1 with TRBJ1-1, with D uncertain. Germline V gives CDR1 MGHRA, CDR2 YSYEKL. The CDR3 runs to 15 residues. Trimming pared 0 bases from V and 1 base from J, leaving 9 bases between. For the CDR3, the DNA is TGCGCCAGCAGCCAAGAGCGTAGCCGGAACACTGAAGCTTTCTTT. Protein product: CASSQERSRNTEAFF.

This rearrangement joins TRBV5-1 to TRBJ2-6; D call uncertain. In germline, CDR1 is SGHRS, CDR2 YFSETQ. CDR3 length equals 15 residues. The V end was cut by 0 bases, the J end by 6 bases, with 10 bases between. This CDR3 is CASSLGGLEANVLTF. In DNA, the CDR3 is TGCGCCAGCAGCTTGGGCGGTCTGGAGGCCAACGTCCTGACTTTC.

The J gene is TRBJ2-7, the V gene TRBV29-1; 8 nucleotides align to TRBD1. This CDR3 is 12 amino acids long. The germline gives CDR1 SQVTM, CDR2 ANQGSEA. J gave up 3 bases and V 5 bases, and 3 bases lay outside the gene matches. The CDR3 bases are TGCAGCGTTAAAGGACAGGGCTACGAGCAGTACTTC. The encoded protein is CSVKGQGYEQYF.

V and J are TRBV7-7 and TRBJ1-3; the D is unclear. The germline CDR1 and CDR2 sequences are SSHAT and FNYEAQ (reference sequence). The CDR3 is 17 amino acids. V gave up 5 bases and J gave up 0 bases, with 17 bases separating them. The CDR3 DNA reads as TGTGCCAGCAGCCACCGGACTCAGCATTCCTCTGGAAACACCATATATTTT. This translates into CASSHRTQHSSGNTIYF.

The rearrangement joins TRBV6-6 to TRBJ2-7; 9 bases match TRBD2. The V gene's germline CDR1 is MNHNY and CDR2 SVGAGI (reference sequence). Losses at the gene ends were 4 bases for V and 3 bases for J; bases not matched to a gene: 10. The CDR3 extends over 16 amino acids. CDR3 bases: TGTGCCAGCAGTTCCCCTATAGCGGGAGTTTTCTACGAGCAGTACTTC. Protein sequence: CASSSPIAGVFYEQYF.

The J gene is TRBJ1-1, the V gene TRBV7-9, with D maybe TRBD1 (6 bases). The germline CDR1 and CDR2 sequences are SEHNR and FQNEAQ (reference sequence). Trimming took off 4 bases at V and 0 bases at J, with 15 bases between the two ends. The CDR3 sequence is 16 residues long. This CDR3 is CASSSTGPGLNTEAFF. CDR3 sequence (DNA): TGTGCCAGCAGCTCCACAGGGCCGGGATTGAACACTGAAGCTTTCTTT.

V is TRBV30 and J is TRBJ1-5; tentative D call: TRBD1 (6 bases). Trimming removed 7 bases at V and 0 bases at J, with 13 bases between. Germline V CDR1 and CDR2: GTSNPN, SVGIG (reference sequence). There are 14 residues in the CDR3. The CDR3 bases are TGTGCCTTTCAACAGGGCCATAGCAATCAGCCCCAGCATTTT. Its protein is CAFQQGHSNQPQHF.

The rearrangement links TRBV29-1 to TRBJ2-3; 15 bases match TRBD2. This CDR3 has 14 amino acids. V lost 7 bases and J lost 4; bases outside the gene matches: 3. Germline V gene data show CDR1 as SQVTM and CDR2 as ANQGSEA. CDR3 region: CSAWTSGRADTQYF. The CDR3 coding sequence is TGCAGCGCATGGACTAGCGGGAGGGCAGATACGCAGTATTTT.

This chain links TRBV3-1 (or the pseudogene TRBV3-2) with TRBJ2-1; 12 nucleotides match TRBD2. Trimming took 4 bases from V and 10 from J; bases not matched to a gene: 5. Germline CDR1 reads LGHDT; CDR2 reads YNNKEL (reference sequence). The CDR3 is 14 amino acids. The CDR3: CASSLGLAGWEQFF. In DNA form, the CDR3 reads TGTGCCAGCAGCCTCGGACTAGCGGGATGGGAGCAGTTCTTC.

This chain joins TRBV3-1 (or the pseudogene TRBV3-2) and TRBJ1-2; D perhaps matches TRBD1 (6 bases). Trimming cost V 0 bases and J 8 bases, with 22 bases left between them. The CDR3 length is 17 residues. Germline V lookup: CDR1 LGHDT, CDR2 YNNKEL (reference sequence). CDR3 bases: TGTGCCAGCAGCCAAGAAGTCAACTTAACAGGGTTCACAGGCTACACCTTC. Its translation is CASSQEVNLTGFTGYTF.

The chain links TRBV7-8 to TRBJ2-1; D unclear. Germline values: CDR1 SGHVS, CDR2 FQNEAQ. Trimming took 4 bases from V and 0 from J, leaving 7 bases between them. CDR3 length: 14 amino acids. CDR3 sequence: CASSWSSSYNEQFF. CDR3 in DNA: TGTGCCAGCAGCTGGAGTAGCTCCTACAATGAGCAGTTCTTC.

The chain links TRBV30 to TRBJ1-6; D remains unclear. The CDR3 runs 14 residues. Deletions cut 4 bases from V and 0 bases from J, with 7 bases between. CDR1 and CDR2 from the germline V gene are GTSNPN and SVGIG (reference sequence). The CDR3 coding sequence is TGTGCCTGGATAGCCCGCTCCTATAATTCACCCCTCCACTTT. Translation gives CAWIARSYNSPLHF.

This chain uses TRBV6-1 with TRBJ2-7; 10 nucleotides line up with TRBD1. The germline gives CDR1 MNHNS, CDR2 SASEGT. The CDR3 totals 16 residues. The trim removed 2 bases at V and 2 bases at J, leaving 6 bases unmatched. CDR3 bases: TGTGCCAGCAGTGAACCTTCCGGGACAGGGGCCTACGAGCAGTACTTC. Translating it yields CASSEPSGTGAYEQYF.

The rearrangement uses TRBV29-1 and TRBJ2-2; weak D call: TRBD1 (6 bases). V was trimmed by 7 bases and J by 0 bases, leaving 9 bases between them. The CDR3 is made up of 13 amino acids. Germline values: CDR1 SQVTM, CDR2 ANQGSEA. CDR3 protein: CSAGTPNTGELFF. DNA for the CDR3: TGCAGCGCTGGGACACCGAACACCGGGGAGCTGTTTTTT.

The V call is TRBV6-4, the J call TRBJ1-5; 7 nucleotides agree with TRBD1. Unmatched junction bases numbered 17, after V lost 6 bases and J lost 6 bases. Germline CDR1 is MRHNA and CDR2 is SNTAGT. The CDR3 totals 17 residues. CDR3 sequence reads: CASRGTARDLWGQPQHF. Here the CDR3 DNA reads TGTGCCAGCAGGGGGACAGCTAGGGACTTATGGGGTCAGCCCCAGCATTTT.

This chain uses TRBV28 with TRBJ1-2, with D maybe TRBD1 (5 bases). Looked up from germline, CDR1 is MDHEN and CDR2 is SYDVKM. Trimming left V 4 bases short and J 0 bases short, with 24 bases between. The CDR3 is 19 residues long. CDR3 amino acids: CASSSAPGDPKGANYGYTF. CDR3 DNA sequence: TGTGCCAGCAGTTCCGCCCCGGGGGACCCGAAAGGAGCTAACTATGGCTACACCTTC.

This clone is a singleton in its sample. This chain connects TRBV28 to TRBJ1-5; TRBD1 is a possible D gene (5 bases). In germline, CDR1 is MDHEN, CDR2 SYDVKM. The germline V and J ends were trimmed by 3 bases and 7 bases, with 13 bases remaining between them. The CDR3 contains 14 residues. CDR3 residues: CASSFIGVRQPQHF. The CDR3 DNA reads as TGTGCCAGCAGTTTTATAGGGGTGAGGCAGCCCCAGCATTTT.